What follows are 28 T cell receptor beta chains derived from one specimen sequenced in a study of CD8+ T cells in alopecia areata. Reverse transcribed after extraction, RNA yielded cDNA as the sequencing template. Libraries were prepared by immunoSEQ multiplex PCR; TCRdb keeps only in-frame clonotypes and omits some of them. The profile shows some 200,000 clones, 50% to 75% of them singletons. The sample was CD4+ T cells sorted from blood, taken at week 0. The receptors shown here come from a human donor with alopecia areata.

V usage is TRBV11-2 and J usage is TRBJ2-4; perhaps TRBD2 as D (5 bases). Per germline, CDR1 SGHAT and CDR2 FQNNGV. The CDR3 has 14 amino acids. Trimming removed 2 bases at V and 6 bases at J, with 11 bases between. The DNA of the CDR3 is TGTGCCAGCAGCTTATCCGGAGGCAGAAACATTCAGTACTTC. Protein sequence: CASSLSGGRNIQYF.

Regarding this clone: This specimen includes other DNA sequences encoding the same CDR3. J is TRBJ1-2 and V is TRBV6-5; D perhaps matches TRBD1 (5 bases). From germline, CDR1 is MNHEY and CDR2 SVGAGI. The CDR3 has 14 residues. V was pared by 5 bases and J by 0 bases, with 10 bases between. The CDR3 reads CASSLGASNYGYTF. CDR3 DNA sequence: TGTGCCAGCAGTCTTGGGGCGTCTAACTATGGCTACACCTTC.

This clone occurred a few times. The J gene is TRBJ1-2, the V gene TRBV27; D perhaps matches TRBD1 (5 bases). Trimming took 2 bases from V and 4 from J, leaving 8 bases between them. The CDR3 loop spans 13 amino acids. Germline-derived CDR1 and CDR2 are MNHEY and SMNVEV (reference sequence). In DNA, the CDR3 is TGTGCCAGCAGTTTACAGGGTACCTATGGCTACACCTTC. Protein sequence: CASSLQGTYGYTF.

The V call is TRBV11-2, the J call TRBJ1-1, with 9 bases fitting TRBD1. The CDR3 length is 12 residues. Trimming at V came to 5 bases and at J to 11 bases, leaving 6 bases not matched to a gene. Germline V lookup: CDR1 SGHAT, CDR2 FQNNGV. The CDR3 reads CASSVQGAWAFF. The CDR3 coding sequence is TGTGCCAGCAGCGTACAGGGGGCGTGGGCTTTCTTT.

V and J are TRBV6-1 and TRBJ1-2; D gene ambiguous. Germline V gene sequence: CDR1 MNHNS, CDR2 SASEGT. V lost 6 bases, J lost 5 bases, and 7 bases lay in between. The CDR3 contains 11 residues. The CDR3 loop is CASRARYGYTF. In nucleotides, the CDR3 is TGTGCCAGCAGGGCTAGGTATGGCTACACCTTC.

This clone was counted only a few times. The V gene is TRBV29-1, the J gene TRBJ1-1; D not certain. The CDR3 sequence is 16 residues long. The V gene's germline CDR1 is SQVTM and CDR2 ANQGSEA. Trimming stripped 0 bases from V and 1 base from J, with 15 bases between. The chain's CDR3 is CSVEEPLIQRNTEAFF. The CDR3 bases are TGCAGCGTTGAAGAACCCCTCATCCAACGGAACACTGAAGCTTTCTTT.

V is TRBV9 and J is TRBJ2-5, with D perhaps matching TRBD2 (6 bases). V dropped 3 bases and J dropped 7 bases, with 16 bases sitting between them. CDR3 size: 14 residues. Germline CDR1 reads SGDLS; CDR2 reads YYNGEE. CDR3 residues: CASSAAGTRGTQYF. The CDR3 DNA sequence: TGTGCCAGCAGCGCCGCCGGGACTCGGGGGACCCAGTACTTC. The whole variable domain, remainder taken from reference TRBV9 and TRBJ2-5, is DSGVTQTPKHLITATGQRVTLRCSPRSGDLSVYWYQQSLDQGLQFLIQYYNGEERAKGNILERFSAQQFPDLHSELNLSSLELGDSALYFCASSAAGTRGTQYFGPGTRLLVL.

The CDR3 reads CASSKPPGVEQYF. CDR3 nucleotide sequence: TGTGCCAGCAGCAAGCCCCCGGGGGTCGAGCAGTACTTC. This chain joins TRBV6-5 and TRBJ2-7; possibly TRBD2 for D (6 bases). Germline-derived CDR1 and CDR2 are MNHEY and SVGAGI. This CDR3 spans 13 amino acids. V dropped 6 bases and J dropped 6 bases, with 15 bases sitting between them.

The rearrangement uses TRBV25-1 and TRBJ2-7; no clear D. CDR1 is MGHDK and CDR2 is SYGVNS in the germline V gene. The CDR3 is made up of 11 amino acids. Trimming removed 8 bases at V and 7 bases at J, with 12 bases between. The CDR3 nucleotides read TGTGCCAGCGGAGAGGCGACAGAGCAGTACTTC. This gives the protein CASGEATEQYF.

This chain uses TRBV25-1 with TRBJ2-7, with D tentatively TRBD1 (5 bases). Germline V gives CDR1 MGHDK, CDR2 SYGVNS. This CDR3 region has 11 residues. Trimming took off 5 bases at V and 3 bases at J, with 5 bases between the two ends. The CDR3 DNA reads as TGTGCCAGCAGTCAGGGCTACGAGCAGTACTTC. Protein: CASSQGYEQYF.

This chain connects TRBV2 to TRBJ1-6, with 10 bases aligning to TRBD1. This CDR3 is 14 amino acids long. CDR1 and CDR2 (germline): SNHLY, FYNNEI. J gave up 9 bases and V 1 base, and 0 bases lay outside the gene matches. CDR3: CASSEGDRGSPLHF. CDR3 bases: TGTGCCAGCAGTGAAGGGGACAGGGGTTCACCCCTCCACTTT.

The count of this clone is one. The genes are TRBV5-4 and TRBJ2-7; 8 bases are shared with TRBD1. CDR3 size: 15 residues. Trimming cost V 0 bases and J 5 bases; bases outside gene matches: 7. Germline V gene sequence: CDR1 SGHNT, CDR2 YYREEE (reference sequence). Here the CDR3 reads CASSLEAGGGNEQYF. CDR3 DNA: TGTGCCAGCAGCTTGGAGGCAGGGGGCGGAAACGAGCAGTACTTC.

Regarding this clone: This specimen includes other DNA sequences encoding the same CDR3. J is TRBJ2-2 and V is TRBV29-1; no reliable D call. Trimming took off 4 bases at V and 4 bases at J, with 4 bases between the two ends. CDR3 length: 11 residues. The V gene's germline CDR1 is SQVTM and CDR2 ANQGSEA. The CDR3 loop reads CSVGGTGELFF. CDR3 coding DNA: TGCAGCGTTGGCGGCACCGGGGAGCTGTTTTTT.

In its sample, this clone was seen a few times. V is TRBV7-2 and J is TRBJ1-1; unclear D gene. The CDR3 consists of 13 residues. Trimming stripped 3 bases from V and 0 bases from J, with 5 bases between. Germline V gene sequence: CDR1 SGHTA, CDR2 FQGNSA. The CDR3 sequence: CASSFALNTEAFF. CDR3 DNA: TGTGCCAGCAGCTTCGCGTTGAACACTGAAGCTTTCTTT.

CDR3 sequence: CASSITGGYQPQHF. The CDR3 coding sequence is TGTGCCAGTAGTATAACAGGGGGGTATCAGCCCCAGCATTTT. The rearrangement links TRBV19 to TRBJ1-5; 8 bases align to TRBD1. The CDR3 has 14 amino acids. V lost 2 bases to trimming and J lost 5 bases; unmatched junction nucleotides: 2. Germline lookup yields CDR1 LNHDA and CDR2 SQIVND (reference sequence).

The chain is built from TRBV6-6 and TRBJ1-5; no definite D call. Trimming shortened V by 7 bases and J by 2 bases, and 12 bases separated the two germline ends. Germline V lookup: CDR1 MNHNY, CDR2 SVGAGI (reference sequence). The CDR3 consists of 14 residues. CDR3 loop: CASTGLKGNQPQHF. CDR3 sequence (DNA): TGTGCCAGCACCGGGCTTAAGGGCAATCAGCCCCAGCATTTT.

The chain combines TRBV4-1 with TRBJ2-6, with a weak D call TRBD2 (5 bases). Per the germline V gene, CDR1 is MGHRA and CDR2 is YSYEKL. This CDR3 region has 18 residues. The V and J ends lost 0 bases and 3 bases respectively, with 15 bases between them. CDR3 sequence: CASSQDRRLGSGANVLTF. CDR3 sequence (DNA): TGCGCCAGCAGCCAAGATCGGAGGTTAGGTAGTGGGGCCAACGTCCTGACTTTC.

There are a few counts of this clone. V and J are TRBV5-6 and TRBJ2-6; the D gene is possibly TRBD2 (5 bases). The ends were cut back, 5 bases at V and 4 bases at J, with 13 bases in the middle. The CDR3 totals 15 residues. The germline V gene encodes CDR1 SGHDT and CDR2 YYEEEE. CDR3: CASSRVGEGANVLTF. CDR3 DNA: TGTGCCAGCAGTCGAGTCGGGGAAGGGGCCAACGTCCTGACTTTC.

This sequence joins TRBV19 and TRBJ2-3, with D perhaps assigned TRBD1 or TRBD2 (5 bases each). With 7 bases removed from V and 1 base from J, the gap between germline ends came to 15 bases. This CDR3 has 15 amino acids. Germline values: CDR1 LNHDA, CDR2 SQIVND (reference sequence). The CDR3 loop is CASKLRQGRTDTQYF. CDR3 DNA sequence: TGTGCCAGTAAGCTGAGGCAGGGACGCACAGATACGCAGTATTTT.

V usage is TRBV6-5 and J usage is TRBJ1-1; 8 bases are a match to TRBD1. V lost 6 bases, J lost 5 bases, and 8 bases stayed unmatched. Germline loops: CDR1 MNHEY, CDR2 SVGAGI. This CDR3 contains 14 residues. The CDR3 DNA reads as TGTGCCAGCAGACTCAGGACAGGGTGGACTGAAGCTTTCTTT. This codes for CASRLRTGWTEAFF.

This clone was seen more than once but under ten times. This sequence joins TRBV29-1 and TRBJ2-5; the D gene is possibly TRBD1 (6 bases). CDR3 length equals 11 residues. The V and J ends lost 7 bases and 5 bases respectively, with 11 bases between them. The V gene's germline CDR1 is SQVTM and CDR2 ANQGSEA. The CDR3 sequence: CSARQVETQYF. The CDR3 bases are TGCAGCGCCAGACAGGTGGAGACCCAGTACTTC.

J is TRBJ2-5 and V is TRBV29-1; TRBD2 matches at 13 bases. Losses at the gene ends were 7 bases for V and 2 bases for J; bases not matched to a gene: 7. This CDR3 is built from 15 residues. Looked up from germline, CDR1 is SQVTM and CDR2 is ANQGSEA. CDR3 nucleotides: TGCAGCGGTGTACTAGCGGGGGGGAAGCAAGAGACCCAGTACTTC. Translation gives CSGVLAGGKQETQYF. The entire variable domain, with the rest obtained from reference TRBV29-1 and TRBJ2-5, is as follows: SAVISQKPSRDICQRGTSLTIQCQVDSQVTMMFWYRQQPGQSLTLIATANQGSEATYESGFVIDKFPISRPNLTFSTLTVSNMSPEDSSIYLCSGVLAGGKQETQYFGPGTRLLVL.

This clone appeared a few times. The gene calls are TRBV5-6 and TRBJ2-1; D gene unclear. The CDR3 spans 13 residues. The V gene lost 2 bases and the J gene lost 6 bases, with 9 bases spanning the gap. Germline assignment: CDR1 SGHDT and CDR2 YYEEEE. The CDR3 DNA sequence: TGTGCCAGCAGCTTAATTGCCCCCAATGAGCAGTTCTTC. Residues: CASSLIAPNEQFF. Variable domain in full (rest from reference TRBV5-6 and TRBJ2-1): DAGVTQSPTHLIKTRGQQVTLRCSPKSGHDTVSWYQQALGQGPQFIFQYYEEEERQRGNFPDRFSGHQFPNYSSELNVNALLLGDSALYLCASSLIAPNEQFFGPGTRLTVL.

In its sample, this clone was seen a few times. The J gene is TRBJ1-3, the V gene TRBV9; D unresolved. V lost 3 bases and J 2 bases, leaving 15 bases between the germline ends. CDR1 is SGDLS, CDR2 YYNGEE, per germline. The CDR3 totals 16 residues. The CDR3 sequence is CASSGRAPRTGNTIYF. The CDR3 DNA sequence: TGTGCCAGCAGCGGACGAGCCCCTCGAACTGGAAACACCATATATTTT. Based on the CDR3 plus reference TRBV9 and TRBJ1-3, the full variable domain is DSGVTQTPKHLITATGQRVTLRCSPRSGDLSVYWYQQSLDQGLQFLIQYYNGEERAKGNILERFSAQQFPDLHSELNLSSLELGDSALYFCASSGRAPRTGNTIYFGEGSWLTVV.

The chain couples TRBV4-1 to TRBJ2-5; D unclear. The V gene's germline CDR1 is MGHRA and CDR2 YSYEKL. The CDR3 has 14 residues. V dropped 2 bases and J dropped 4 bases, with 11 bases sitting between them. The CDR3 DNA is TGCGCCAGCAGCCAACACGAGGTTGGAGAGACCCAGTACTTC. Amino acid sequence: CASSQHEVGETQYF.

V is TRBV5-1 and J is TRBJ2-5; D tentatively reads TRBD1 or TRBD2 (6 bases each). The V gene's germline CDR1 is SGHRS and CDR2 YFSETQ. Between the trimmed V and J ends, which lost 6 bases and 5 bases, there was a span of 17 bases. This CDR3 spans 14 amino acids. The CDR3 sequence: CASTLGGPAETQYF. CDR3 sequence (DNA): TGCGCCAGCACCCTTGGGGGGCCGGCGGAGACCCAGTACTTC.

This clone has only one observation. The chain couples TRBV29-1 to TRBJ1-2; D may be TRBD1 (6 bases). Germline lookup yields CDR1 SQVTM and CDR2 ANQGSEA. Trimming took off 3 bases at V and 4 bases at J, with 9 bases between the two ends. The CDR3 spans 12 residues. The CDR3 reads CSVETGSYGYTF. DNA for the CDR3: TGCAGCGTTGAGACAGGTAGCTATGGCTACACCTTC. Using reference TRBV29-1 and TRBJ1-2 for the parts outside the CDR3, the full variable domain is SAVISQKPSRDICQRGTSLTIQCQVDSQVTMMFWYRQQPGQSLTLIATANQGSEATYESGFVIDKFPISRPNLTFSTLTVSNMSPEDSSIYLCSVETGSYGYTFGSGTRLTVV.

The gene calls are TRBV7-9 and TRBJ1-1; D gene unclear. The germline CDR1 and CDR2 sequences are SEHNR and FQNEAQ (reference sequence). V was cut by 4 bases and J by 7 bases, with 13 bases left in between. CDR3 length: 13 amino acids. The CDR3 nucleotides read TGTGCCAGCAGCTCCACTACAGCGTTTGAAGCTTTCTTT. This gives the protein CASSSTTAFEAFF.